This TCR beta chain was obtained from a study of blood T cells in healthy people across ages. This clonotype came up a few times. Trimming pared 1 base from V and 5 bases from J, leaving 21 bases between. CDR1 is LGHDT, CDR2 YNNKEL, per germline (reference sequence). The CDR3 has 17 amino acids. A sample-barcoded 5' primer and a J-beta primer mix were used in a second PCR of roughly 6 to 11 cycles. Each cDNA molecule received a tag from a template-switch adaptor that had 12 random nucleotides. Every sample produced at least 2.5 million CDR3-containing paired-end reads. TCRdb analysed the 5' RACE reads with MiXCR anew, one entry per CDR3 protein. The repertoire includes around 1.1 million distinct CDR3 sequences, roughly two fifths of them detected once, and around 13% sits in the top ten.

V gene TRBV3-1 combines with J gene TRBJ2-7, with D unresolved. The receptor was isolated from a man aged 18 to 30 in good health. The source material was blood. CDR3 sequence (DNA): TGTGCCAGCAGCCAAGCGGCTTGGAGAATAGCTGTCGACGAGCAGTACTTC. It yields the protein CASSQAAWRIAVDEQYF.